This T cell receptor beta chain was retrieved from a study of tumor-infiltrating lymphocytes in primary liver carcinoma. Looking at the study overall: The study enrolled male and female patients aged 30 to 69 years. Study-level findings and limits: Tumor tissue displayed a significantly greater top-250-clone fraction than blood (p = 0.039).

The sample holds a few counts of this clonotype. Its antigen is not known. With a constant-region primer, TCR beta cDNA was made from approximately 500 ng of total RNA. ARM-PCR, slightly modified, supplied the TCR beta libraries through three nested multiplex PCR rounds. TRBV1-TRBV30 forward and Cbeta reverse primers drove the first two approximately 10-cycle rounds. Each CDR3 protein is one row after TCRdb ran MiXCR on the multiplex PCR reads. The sample contains 90,000 to 150,000 distinct CDR3 sequences, 50% to 70% of which appear only once. This CDR3 has 13 amino acids. Trimming pared 0 bases from V and 6 bases from J, leaving 9 bases between. Looked up from germline, CDR1 is KGHSH and CDR2 is LQKENI. Starting material for RNA and DNA co-extraction consisted of about 17-30 mg of unsorted bulk tissue. Tumor samples all exceeded 80% viable tumor cells.

The TCR comes from a woman in her sixties with primary liver carcinoma and hepatitis B virus infection. The rearrangement joins TRBV18 to TRBJ2-7; D gene ambiguous. Sequences were obtained from liver tumor tissue from sampling region 1. Documented subset: tumor region T1, superior pole. DNA of the CDR3: TGTGCCAGCTCACCACCGGGCGCGAGCGAGCAGTACTTC. This sequence encodes CASSPPGASEQYF.